The 7 T cell receptor beta chains below come from one sample, sequenced in a study of T-cell memory formation after mild COVID-19. MiXCR, run by TCRdb on the 5' RACE reads, gives a single entry per CDR3 protein. The table records hundreds of thousands of distinct CDR3 sequences, 15% to 20% of them present only once. Sample: PBMCs or a T cell subset sorted from them (not recorded which). The receptors were gathered from an adult woman who had mild COVID-19 (a few samples of this study predate the infection). Cell type and time point are not known.

This clonotype was observed a handful of times. The chain is built from TRBV12-3 or TRBV12-4 and TRBJ2-3; maybe TRBD1 (6 bases). V was clipped by 5 bases and J by 1 base, with 7 bases between them. The CDR3 sequence is 13 residues long. CDR3 nucleotides: TGTGCCAGCAGTCACAGGGGCACAGATACGCAGTATTTT. Amino acids: CASSHRGTDTQYF.

The chain employs TRBV2 and TRBJ2-6; weak D call: TRBD1 (6 bases). Trimming shortened V by 3 bases and J by 0 bases, and 12 bases separated the two germline ends. The CDR3 runs to 17 residues. Germline CDR1 is SNHLY and CDR2 is FYNNEI. CDR3 residues: CASSESRGYSGANVLTF. CDR3 DNA: TGTGCCAGCAGTGAGAGCAGGGGATACTCTGGGGCCAACGTCCTGACTTTC.

The J gene is TRBJ1-1, the V gene TRBV5-1; maybe TRBD1 (5 bases). From germline, CDR1 is SGHRS and CDR2 YFSETQ. The CDR3 sequence is 15 residues long. V lost 4 bases, J lost 3 bases, and 16 bases lay in between. The CDR3 coding sequence is TGCGCCAGCAGCCGCGGAGGGGTTGGGTACACTGAAGCTTTCTTT. Protein product: CASSRGGVGYTEAFF.

The chain couples TRBV20-1 to TRBJ1-5; no definite D call. Trimming took 0 bases from V and 3 from J, leaving 12 bases between them. CDR1 DFQATT and CDR2 SNEGSKA come from the germline V gene (reference sequence). CDR3 size: 15 residues. CDR3 sequence: CSARDSPKVNQPQHF. The CDR3 region has the DNA TGCAGTGCTAGAGATTCCCCCAAAGTCAATCAGCCCCAGCATTTT.

This clonotype was recorded at least ten times. The rearrangement joins TRBV5-1 to TRBJ2-1; D possibly corresponds to TRBD1 (5 bases). The CDR3 extends over 14 amino acids. CDR1 SGHRS and CDR2 YFSETQ come from the germline V gene. V lost 0 bases to trimming and J lost 5 bases, with 9 bases between them. CDR3 amino acids: CASSLGQGNNEQFF. CDR3 nucleotide sequence: TGCGCCAGCAGCTTGGGGCAGGGCAACAATGAGCAGTTCTTC.

The table lists this clonotype with a few counts. V usage is TRBV30 and J usage is TRBJ2-3, with a possible D match to TRBD1 (5 bases). Looked up from germline, CDR1 is GTSNPN and CDR2 is SVGIG (reference sequence). This CDR3 has 15 amino acids. V was shortened by 2 bases and J by 1 base, with 13 bases between the two germline ends. DNA of the CDR3: TGTGCCTGGAGTAGTCAGGGATATCGCACAGATACGCAGTATTTT. Translated, it gives CAWSSQGYRTDTQYF. Full variable domain (outside the CDR3, taken from reference TRBV30 and TRBJ2-3): SQTIHQWPATLVQPVGSPLSLECTVEGTSNPNLYWYRQAAGRGLQLLFYSVGIGQISSEVPQNLSASRPQDRQFILSSKKLLLSDSGFYLCAWSSQGYRTDTQYFGPGTRLTVL.

In its sample, this clonotype was seen a few times. Mismatch with germline at one junction end may stem from a read error. The gene calls are TRBV7-7 and TRBJ1-1, with 7 bases aligning to TRBD1. The CDR3 has 17 residues. The germline V gene has CDR1 SSHAT and CDR2 FNYEAQ (reference sequence). The CDR3 here is CASSYWDSKFMNTEAFF. The CDR3 DNA follows: TGTGCTAGCAGCTATTGGGACAGCAAATTTATGAACACTGAAGCTTTCTTT.